This T cell receptor beta chain is from a study of OX40 agonist ivuxolimab in advanced cancers. Study-wide context: Treatment of patients was with ivuxolimab, an agonistic anti-OX40 (CD134) antibody. Patients were infused with ivuxolimab every 2 weeks at 0.01 to 10 mg/kg. Study results and caveats: It was not determined which antigens were specifically recognized by the peripheral T cells that had undergone clonal expansion. The study observed clonal expansion of CD4+ and CD8+ blood T cells by week 6 at 0.1 to 3.0 mg/kg.

TCRdb's table, derived via immunoSEQ multiplex PCR, lists solely in-frame clones and lacks some. This sample has 25,000 to 35,000 clones; 84% occur once, and the top ten carry over 15%. Note on this clone: The antigen remains undetermined.

Per germline, CDR1 LNHDA and CDR2 SQIVND (reference sequence). V lost 5 bases, J lost 8 bases, and 18 bases lay in between. The CDR3 spans 14 residues. The origin of this receptor is an adult with an advanced solid tumor such as melanoma, head and neck, liver or kidney cancer. The rearrangement links TRBV19 to TRBJ1-1, with D unclear. The source material was CD4+ or CD8+ T cells sorted from blood, sampled in a trial of the OX40 agonist ivuxolimab. The DNA of the CDR3 is TGTGCCAGTAGTCACGGCGGCGGGTTTACAGAAGCTTTCTTT. Protein: CASSHGGGFTEAFF.